This paragraph reports one T cell receptor beta chain. The specificity of this receptor is unknown. No much larger clone is present one base from it, and per-base qualities are unavailable. One collaborating source in Seattle enrolled patients while the patients were actively infected and followed the patients over time throughout the course of disease. Collaborating institutions collected whole blood in K2EDTA tubes following their own protocols. For TCRbeta analysis, collaborators shipped samples in one of three forms: frozen whole blood, isolated PBMCs, or DNA extracted from either of those sample types. The sample originates from a study of blood T cell repertoires in COVID-19 (dated by TCRdb to about 2020). The study in broad terms: Samples covering the acute and convalescent phases of COVID-19 were provided by collaborators in the United States, Italy and Spain. Where available, HLA class I and class II types were taken from metadata supplied by the sample provider and were not determined by assay-based typing. The samples were drawn from two sources: the first 160 participants of the ongoing ImmuneRACE study, and 1,200 or so subjects contributed by 6 global collaborators. The material from the prospective study consisted of cDNA or gDNA derived from T cells, B-cell-depleted T cells, or PBMCs. The repertoires were released in a freely available public database intended as a resource for research on the immune response to SARS-CoV-2. The dataset comprised deeply sampled blood TCRbeta repertoires from subjects exposed to, actively infected with, or recovered from COVID-19. Nearly every sample came with metadata listing a de-identified subject ID, COVID-19 status, age in years and sex.

TCRbeta CDR3 regions were amplified from genomic DNA by means of the immunoSEQ Assay, a bias-controlled multiplex PCR. The source study handled its data this way. The number of nucleated cells in each sample was estimated by amplification of reference gene primers within the assay. To quantify the absolute abundance of each unique TCRbeta CDR3 rearrangement, sequence reads were collapsed and filtered. For each sample, productive Simpson clonality was calculated as the square root of Simpson's diversity index across productive rearrangements. In TCRdb, the immuneACCESS table is reduced to in-frame sequences with V and J assigned. These tables do not hold every clone; where another copy was compared, an unresolved V gene accounts for under half, and the others remain unexplained. Clonal size and the V and J genes are those of that table, whereas D and trimming came from the DNA. The sample table contains roughly 230,000 clones; only one count was recorded for about 90% of them. The top ten clones comprise roughly 0.8% of the sample.

The paper as a whole reports these results and caveats: How much clinical and demographic metadata was included differed by source and by participant, and the metadata was provided uncurated.

The germline V gene gives CDR1 as SGHAT and CDR2 as FQNNGV. The CDR3 contains 15 residues, cysteine and phenylalanine counted. Only the CDR3 region is kept as DNA, spanning 45 bases read in frame from base 1. V loses 0 bases, J loses 6 bases, and the germline ends lie 13 bases apart. Sample: peripheral blood. The sequence derives from a man younger than 45 with COVID-19, enrolled during active disease. Recombination joined TRBV11-2 with TRBJ2-3, and TRBD2 may be the D gene, going by 6 matching bases. The sequenced DNA: TGTGCCAGCAGCTTAGAGTGGGGGGTGGAGGATACGCAGTATTTT. It translates to CASSLEWGVEDTQYF.